One sample yielded the 20 T cell receptor beta chains listed below, sequenced in a study of blood T cells in healthy people across ages. Together with a sample-barcoded 5' primer, a J-beta primer mix was included in a second PCR lasting 7 to 11 cycles. MiXCR was run by TCRdb on the 5' RACE reads, yielding one entry per CDR3 protein. Of roughly 1,800,000 distinct CDR3 sequences detected, around 50% appear once; the ten largest clones hold less than 2.5%. The sequenced sample consisted of blood. The receptors were gathered from a woman in her thirties or forties in good health.

The chain joins TRBV2 to TRBJ2-3; D possibly corresponds to TRBD1 (6 bases). Looked up from germline, CDR1 is SNHLY and CDR2 is FYNNEI. Trimming shortened V by 4 bases and J by 0 bases, and 11 bases separated the two germline ends. CDR3 length: 15 residues. The CDR3, as DNA: TGTGCCAGCAGTGGTGCAGGACAGAGCACAGATACGCAGTATTTT. This encodes CASSGAGQSTDTQYF.

The chain links TRBV29-1 to TRBJ1-6; TRBD1 is a possible D gene (5 bases). The germline V gene has CDR1 SQVTM and CDR2 ANQGSEA. V lost 3 bases, J lost 12 bases, and 15 bases lay in between. This CDR3 is 13 amino acids long. CDR3 in amino acids: CSVDTGGGGPLHF. The CDR3 DNA reads as TGCAGCGTTGACACCGGGGGGGGAGGACCCCTCCACTTT.

This clonotype was found a few times. The chain joins TRBV9 to TRBJ1-5, with D perhaps matching TRBD1 (5 bases). CDR1 is SGDLS, CDR2 YYNGEE, per germline. Between the trimmed V and J ends, which lost 7 bases and 6 bases, there was a span of 11 bases. The CDR3 covers 12 residues. The CDR3 nucleotides are TGTGCCAGCGGGGGAGGTACTCAGCCCCAGCATTTT. Its protein product is CASGGGTQPQHF.

The J gene is TRBJ2-5, the V gene TRBV20-1, with 9 bases matching TRBD1. Matching the DNA end better, TRBJ2-7 makes the J call doubtful. CDR3 length equals 13 residues. CDR1 is DFQATT and CDR2 is SNEGSKA in the germline V gene (reference sequence). The CDR3 sequence is CSANGQGLYEQYF. The CDR3, as DNA: TGCAGTGCTAATGGACAGGGGCTTTACGAGCAGTACTTC.

In its sample, this clonotype was seen a few times. V usage is TRBV20-1 and J usage is TRBJ1-2, with D perhaps TRBD1 (5 bases). From germline, CDR1 is DFQATT and CDR2 SNEGSKA (reference sequence). The V and J ends lost 3 bases and 5 bases respectively, with 13 bases between them. This CDR3 contains 13 residues. CDR3 residues: CSARTQGSYGYTF. The CDR3 DNA follows: TGCAGTGCTAGGACGCAGGGATCGTATGGCTACACCTTC.

The V gene is TRBV15, the J gene TRBJ2-7; D is undetermined. V lost 0 bases, J lost 5 bases, and 5 bases lay in between. The germline V gene encodes CDR1 LNHNV and CDR2 YYDKDF (reference sequence). The CDR3 is 12 residues long. The CDR3 bases are TGTGCCACCAGCAGAGATTACGACGAGCAGTACTTC. Amino acid sequence: CATSRDYDEQYF.

In its sample, this clonotype was seen a few times. The J gene is TRBJ2-1, the V gene TRBV7-9, with 9 bases aligning to TRBD1. There are 18 residues in the CDR3. CDR1 and CDR2 (germline): SEHNR, FQNEAQ (reference sequence). The trim removed 5 bases at V and 7 bases at J, leaving 18 bases unmatched. CDR3 loop: CASSQGPQTGQGGNEQFF. The CDR3 DNA is TGTGCCAGCAGCCAAGGCCCCCAAACGGGACAGGGTGGTAATGAGCAGTTCTTC.

This clonotype was picked up many times. The genes are TRBV20-1 and TRBJ2-7; TRBD1 agrees at 9 bases. Germline V gene lookup returns CDR1 DFQATT and CDR2 SNEGSKA (reference sequence). The CDR3 is 12 amino acids. CDR3 sequence reads: CSAGQGSYEQYF. CDR3 coding DNA: TGCAGCGCGGGACAGGGTTCCTACGAGCAGTACTTC.

The chain carries TRBV6-6 and TRBJ1-4; D remains ambiguous. V lost 1 base to trimming and J lost 4 bases, with 7 bases between them. CDR1 and CDR2 from the germline V gene are MNHNY and SVGAGI (reference sequence). The CDR3 has 14 residues. The CDR3 DNA is TGTGCCAGCAGTTACTGGGCAGTTAATGAAAAACTGTTTTTT. The encoded protein is CASSYWAVNEKLFF.

This clonotype was seen a handful of times. This chain uses TRBV20-1 with TRBJ2-5; 13 bases fit TRBD2. The V gene end was trimmed by 5 bases and the J gene end by 0 bases; junction bases not matched to a gene: 6. This CDR3 is built from 16 residues. Germline V CDR1 and CDR2: DFQATT, SNEGSKA (reference sequence). CDR3 loop: CSAHQLAGGHQETQYF. In DNA form, the CDR3 reads TGCAGTGCTCACCAACTAGCGGGGGGGCACCAAGAGACCCAGTACTTC.

V usage is TRBV13 and J usage is TRBJ2-5, with 7 bases fitting TRBD2. This CDR3 has 16 residues. Germline V gene data show CDR1 as PRHDT and CDR2 as FYEKMQ (reference sequence). J gave up 5 bases and V 6 bases, and 15 bases lay outside the gene matches. Here the CDR3 DNA reads TGTGCCAGCAGTGGGTCCGCGGGGACTAAGAGGGAGACCCAGTACTTC. It translates to CASSGSAGTKRETQYF.

On this clonotype itself: A read error is the likely source, as a far larger clone sits one nucleotide away. The CDR3 region is CASSHGPGEQYF. In DNA, the CDR3 is TGTGCCAGCAGCCATGGACCGGGGGAGCAGTACTTC. The V call is TRBV3-1, the J call TRBJ2-7; maybe TRBD2 (5 bases). V lost 3 bases and J 7 bases, leaving 10 bases between the germline ends. CDR1 is LGHDT and CDR2 is YNNKEL in the germline V gene (reference sequence). The CDR3 is 12 amino acids.

The sample holds a few counts of this clonotype. The chain links TRBV5-6 to TRBJ1-2, with a tentative D call TRBD1 (5 bases). From germline, CDR1 is SGHDT and CDR2 YYEEEE. The CDR3 is 13 residues long. The V end was cut by 3 bases, the J end by 8 bases, with 14 bases between. The CDR3 DNA is TGTGCCAGCAGCTCAAGAGACAGTCTCGGCTACACCTTC. The encoded protein is CASSSRDSLGYTF.

This rearrangement joins TRBV6-6 to TRBJ2-4; 8 bases align to TRBD1. The J call could be wrong; TRBJ2-5 is a better fit for the DNA end. Germline CDR1 reads MNHNY; CDR2 reads SVGAGI (reference sequence). This CDR3 region has 16 residues. CDR3 sequence: CASSPSQGALTETQYF. CDR3 DNA: TGTGCCAGCAGCCCGAGCCAGGGGGCCTTGACGGAGACCCAGTACTTC.

This clonotype has only a few counts. V and J are TRBV6-2 or TRBV6-3 and TRBJ2-7; the match to TRBD2 covers 10 bases. J was trimmed by 2 bases and V by 6 bases; bases with no gene match: 7. The CDR3 is 15 amino acids. Germline V CDR1 and CDR2: MNHEY, SVGEGT. CDR3 residues: CASRGGLADPYEQYF. The CDR3 DNA reads as TGTGCCAGCAGGGGAGGACTAGCGGACCCCTACGAGCAGTACTTC.

J is TRBJ1-5 and V is TRBV20-1; D may be TRBD1 (6 bases). In germline, CDR1 is DFQATT, CDR2 SNEGSKA (reference sequence). The CDR3 sequence is 16 residues long. V dropped 0 bases and J dropped 0 bases, with 12 bases sitting between them. Here the CDR3 reads CSARDQGTSSNQPQHF. CDR3 nucleotide sequence: TGCAGTGCTAGAGACCAGGGGACCTCTAGCAATCAGCCCCAGCATTTT.

This clonotype has ten or more counts. The chain joins TRBV24-1 to TRBJ1-2; TRBD1 agrees at 7 bases. Per germline, CDR1 KGHDR and CDR2 SFDVKD. V was clipped by 4 bases and J by 3 bases; unmatched bases: 7. CDR3 size: 15 residues. The CDR3 loop is CATSDPTGEDYGYTF. The CDR3 DNA sequence: TGTGCCACCAGTGACCCAACAGGGGAGGACTATGGCTACACCTTC.

This clonotype showed up just once. V and J are TRBV7-9 and TRBJ2-1; D possibly corresponds to TRBD2 (5 bases). The germline V gene has CDR1 SEHNR and CDR2 FQNEAQ (reference sequence). Trimming removed 1 base from V and 13 bases from J, with 20 bases in between. There are 15 residues in the CDR3. The CDR3 region is CASSLDGGQRETQFF. CDR3 sequence (DNA): TGTGCCAGCAGCTTAGACGGAGGCCAGCGAGAGACCCAGTTCTTC.

This clonotype showed up just a few times. The chain recombines TRBV20-1 with TRBJ2-4, with no clear D. Judging by the DNA end, TRBJ2-5 fits better; the J call may be wrong. The CDR3 has 13 amino acids. Germline CDR1 reads DFQATT; CDR2 reads SNEGSKA (reference sequence). CDR3 coding DNA: TGCAGTGCTAGAGATGTTTTCCGTGAGACCCAGTACTTC. Its protein product is CSARDVFRETQYF.

This clonotype has just a few counts. CDR3 loop: CASNLAGAAGETQYF. In DNA form, the CDR3 reads TGTGCCAGCAACCTAGCGGGGGCCGCCGGAGAGACCCAGTACTTC. The chain recombines TRBV6-1 with TRBJ2-7; TRBD2 aligns across 10 bases. The DNA matches TRBJ2-5 better at its end, which makes the J call doubtful. The CDR3 loop spans 15 amino acids. The germline gives CDR1 MNHNS, CDR2 SASEGT.